This TCR beta chain was sequenced in a study of T cell repertoires in cytomegalovirus infection. Across the study: CMV infection together with matching HLA type was indicated by public TCR beta signatures. Study-level findings and limits: Identification of carriers of CMV plus the relevant HLA was performed using cumulative public TCR beta family frequency. The response measured ex vivo was dominated by TCR beta clonotypes (HLA-C-restricted and CMV-specific).

Concerning this clonotype itself: Its target is not known.

Using its own MiXCR run on the reads, TCRdb lists one record per CDR3 protein. The table has nearly 650,000 distinct CDR3 sequences, 20% to 25% seen once. This CDR3 spans 17 amino acids. In germline, CDR1 is SGHVS, CDR2 FNYEAQ. Trimming stripped 5 bases from V and 2 bases from J, with 22 bases between. The sample consisted of CD8+ T cells from PBMCs. The chain combines TRBV7-6 with TRBJ2-7; D is uncertain. The receptor was derived from a human donor in good health (CMV status not recorded). Some clones in this sample may be carry-over from other donors' samples. The CDR3 DNA follows: TGTGCCAGCAGCACTCTAATAAGAGGATCGGCCCCCTACGAGCAGTACTTC. Encoded protein: CASSTLIRGSAPYEQYF.